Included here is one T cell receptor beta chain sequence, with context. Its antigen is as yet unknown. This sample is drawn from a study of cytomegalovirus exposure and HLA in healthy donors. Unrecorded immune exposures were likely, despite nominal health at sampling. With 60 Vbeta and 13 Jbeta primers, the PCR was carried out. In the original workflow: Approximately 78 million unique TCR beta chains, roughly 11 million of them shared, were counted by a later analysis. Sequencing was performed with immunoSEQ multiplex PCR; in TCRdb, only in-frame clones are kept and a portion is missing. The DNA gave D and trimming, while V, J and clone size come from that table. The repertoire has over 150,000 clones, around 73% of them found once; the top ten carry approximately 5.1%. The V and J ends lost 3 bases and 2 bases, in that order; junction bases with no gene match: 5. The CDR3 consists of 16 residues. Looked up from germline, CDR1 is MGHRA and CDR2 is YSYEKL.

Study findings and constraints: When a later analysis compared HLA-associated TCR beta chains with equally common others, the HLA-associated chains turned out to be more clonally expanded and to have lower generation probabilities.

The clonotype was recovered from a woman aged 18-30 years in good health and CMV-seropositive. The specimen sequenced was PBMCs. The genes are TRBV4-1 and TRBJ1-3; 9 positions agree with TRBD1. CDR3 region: CASSHPGQGAGNTIYF. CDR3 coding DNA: TGCGCCAGCAGCCACCCGGGACAGGGCGCTGGAAACACCATATATTTT.